Below are 20 T cell receptor beta chains sequenced from a single sample in a study of regulatory T cells in long-lasting Graves disease. Both iRepertoire HTBI primers and Arm-PCR of CDR3 regions were used to build the TCR beta libraries. MiXCR, run by TCRdb on the multiplex PCR reads, gives a single entry per CDR3 protein. The data hold around 250,000 distinct CDR3 sequences, with about 20% observed a single time. Time point of the sample: newly diagnosed GD, antithyroid drugs for less than 3 months. The TCR library used RNA extracted from PBMCs. These records were also assigned to another study, of T cells in Graves' hyperthyroidism and ophthalmopathy.

This sample comprised peripheral blood mononuclear cells (PBMCs), obtained at new diagnosis, from a patient treated with antithyroid drugs. These receptor sequences come from a young woman with Graves disease.

The chain recombines TRBV7-9 with TRBJ2-2, with 11 bases aligning to TRBD1. The CDR3 has 15 amino acids. Germline V CDR1 and CDR2: SEHNR, FQNEAQ (reference sequence). J lost 6 bases, V lost 4 bases, and 4 bases had no gene match. The CDR3 nucleotides are TGTGCCAGCAGCTCGGGACAGGGGGACCCCGGGGAGCTGTTTTTT. This encodes CASSSGQGDPGELFF.

There are many counts of this clonotype. The chain employs TRBV12-3 or TRBV12-4 and TRBJ2-7; TRBD2 aligns across 8 bases. V lost 6 bases to trimming and J lost 3 bases; unmatched junction nucleotides: 7. The CDR3 totals 14 residues. The CDR3 protein is CASSSGGGLYEQYF. The DNA for the CDR3 is TGTGCCAGCAGCTCCGGGGGGGGTCTCTACGAGCAGTACTTC.

This clonotype was seen many times. J is TRBJ1-2 and V is TRBV11-1; perhaps TRBD1 as D (5 bases). V was trimmed by 7 bases and J by 4 bases, leaving 19 bases between them. Germline CDR1 is SGHAT and CDR2 is FQDESV (reference sequence). The CDR3 is made up of 15 amino acids. Written as DNA, the CDR3 is TGTGCCAGCACCCAACAGCCCGGCAGGGCCTATGGCTACACCTTC. Protein sequence: CASTQQPGRAYGYTF.

The chain's CDR3 is CASSSWDSPYEQYF. The CDR3 DNA is TGTGCCAGCAGTTCCTGGGACAGCCCCTACGAGCAGTACTTC. The rearrangement links TRBV28 to TRBJ2-7; 7 positions agree with TRBD1. Trimming at V came to 4 bases and at J to 2 bases, leaving 5 bases not matched to a gene. The germline CDR1 and CDR2 sequences are MDHEN and SYDVKM. The CDR3 extends over 14 amino acids.

Points on this clonotype: A junction end diverges from the germline sequence, so it may reflect a read error. V gene TRBV5-4 combines with J gene TRBJ1-1; D perhaps matches TRBD1 (5 bases). This CDR3 has 11 residues. CDR1 and CDR2 (germline): SGHNT, YYREEE (reference sequence). The chain's CDR3 is CASNLVGERGF. In DNA, the CDR3 is TGTGCCAGCAACTTAGTAGGAGAGAGGGGATTC. Full variable domain (missing parts from reference TRBV5-4 and TRBJ1-1): ETGVTQSPTHLIKTRGQQVTLRCSSQSGHNTVSWYQQALGQGPQFIFQYYREEENGRGNFPPRFSGLQFPNYSSELNVNALELDDSALYLCASNLVGERGFGQGTRLTVV.

As concerns this clonotype: Only one base separates this from a far larger clonotype, so it likely reflects a read error. This chain links TRBV6-4 with TRBJ2-2, with D possibly matching TRBD2 (5 bases). The V gene's germline CDR1 is MRHNA and CDR2 SNTAGT. The CDR3 length is 13 residues. The CDR3 loop reads CASSFDGTGEPFF. The CDR3 DNA reads as TGTGCCAGCAGTTTCGACGGCACCGGGGAGCCGTTTTTT.

This clonotype was seen repeatedly, ten times or more. The chain recombines TRBV5-1 with TRBJ1-2, with unresolved D. Germline-derived CDR1 and CDR2 are SGHRS and YFSETQ. The CDR3 length is 14 residues. V gave up 0 bases and J gave up 4 bases, with 10 bases separating them. The CDR3, as DNA: TGCGCCAGCAGCTTGGGTTTTGAGGGCTATGGCTACACCTTC. Translation: CASSLGFEGYGYTF.

The V gene is TRBV6-1, the J gene TRBJ2-1; 7 positions match TRBD2. V trimming: 4 bases; J trimming: 5 bases; junction bases outside the gene matches: 8. Germline loops: CDR1 MNHNS, CDR2 SASEGT. This CDR3 region has 15 residues. The DNA for the CDR3 is TGTGCCAGCAGTGGGGGCGGGAGTCTCGACAATGAGCAGTTCTTC. Amino acids: CASSGGGSLDNEQFF.

CDR3 region: CASSRGSLGTEAFF. CDR3 nucleotide sequence: TGTGCCAGCAGCCGGGGCTCCCTCGGCACTGAAGCTTTCTTT. The gene calls are TRBV3-1 and TRBJ1-1, with D perhaps TRBD1 (5 bases). This CDR3 region has 14 residues. Trimming shortened V by 4 bases and J by 4 bases, and 13 bases separated the two germline ends. The germline CDR1 and CDR2 sequences are LGHDT and YNNKEL (reference sequence).

This clonotype was observed at least ten times. The rearrangement uses TRBV28 and TRBJ1-5; D is ambiguous. CDR3 size: 13 residues. Between the trimmed V and J ends, which lost 10 bases and 4 bases, there was a span of 14 bases. CDR1 and CDR2 from the germline V gene are MDHEN and SYDVKM. The CDR3 sequence: CAIAWEGNQPQHF. The DNA of the CDR3 is TGTGCCATCGCCTGGGAGGGAAATCAGCCCCAGCATTTT.

The chain has TRBV18 and TRBJ2-1, with D perhaps TRBD1 (5 bases). V was pared by 3 bases and J by 3 bases, with 9 bases between. Looked up from germline, CDR1 is KGHSH and CDR2 is LQKENI. The CDR3 spans 14 residues. CDR3 sequence reads: CASSPIDSYNEQFF. In nucleotides, the CDR3 is TGTGCCAGCTCACCGATAGACAGCTACAATGAGCAGTTCTTC.

To note about this clonotype: A much larger clone lies a single base off, so this may be a read error. It is likely a read error, because the conserved phenylalanine at the end of the CDR3 is missing. The V gene is TRBV20-1, the J gene TRBJ1-1; TRBD1 matches at 8 bases. The CDR3 totals 14 residues. V gave up 4 bases and J gave up 4 bases; unmatched junction bases: 8. Germline V gene data show CDR1 as DFQATT and CDR2 as SNEGSKA (reference sequence). The CDR3 nucleotides read TGCAGTGCTACCCGGACAGGGCTGGGCACTGAAGCTTTCCTT. This sequence encodes CSATRTGLGTEAFL.

Ten or more counts support this clonotype. V gene TRBV7-9 combines with J gene TRBJ2-5, with D possibly TRBD1 on 6 matching bases. The CDR3 covers 15 residues. V was clipped by 5 bases and J by 2 bases, with 15 bases between them. CDR1 and CDR2 from the germline V gene are SEHNR and FQNEAQ (reference sequence). CDR3 residues: CASSKSGAGQETQYF. The CDR3 DNA is TGTGCCAGCAGCAAATCAGGGGCTGGGCAAGAGACCCAGTACTTC.

This chain links TRBV5-8 with TRBJ1-4; tentatively, D is TRBD1 (6 bases). Looked up from germline, CDR1 is SGHTS and CDR2 is YDEGEE. The CDR3 runs to 14 residues. V was pared by 4 bases and J by 8 bases, with 15 bases between. Here the CDR3 DNA reads TGTGCCAGCAGCCACGACAGGACCGGGGAAAAACTGTTTTTT. Protein sequence: CASSHDRTGEKLFF.

This clonotype occurred many times. The gene calls are TRBV7-3 and TRBJ1-1, with 7 bases fitting TRBD1. V lost 5 bases to trimming and J lost 0 bases; unmatched junction nucleotides: 9. CDR1 and CDR2 (germline): SGHTA, FQGTGA. The CDR3 runs 16 residues. The CDR3 loop reads CASSLTQGTMNTEAFF. DNA of the CDR3: TGTGCCAGCAGCCTGACACAGGGGACCATGAACACTGAAGCTTTCTTT.

This clonotype showed up many times. The chain combines TRBV3-1 with TRBJ2-5; TRBD2 agrees at 14 bases. The ends lost 5 bases at V and 11 bases at J; junction bases unmatched: 10. Germline assignment: CDR1 LGHDT and CDR2 YNNKEL (reference sequence). The CDR3 covers 15 residues. The CDR3: CASSFPRLAGGRQYF. DNA for the CDR3: TGTGCCAGCAGCTTTCCTAGACTAGCGGGGGGGCGGCAGTACTTC.

This clonotype was recorded many times. This chain joins TRBV7-2 and TRBJ2-3; TRBD2 aligns across 8 bases. The CDR3 runs to 16 residues. V lost 0 bases and J lost 5; bases outside the gene matches: 7. The germline V gene encodes CDR1 SGHTA and CDR2 FQGNSA. DNA for the CDR3: TGTGCCAGCAGCTTAGCGGCGCGGGGGGAGGGAGATACGCAGTATTTT. As protein: CASSLAARGEGDTQYF.

This chain joins TRBV6-1 and TRBJ1-1; 7 nucleotides agree with TRBD1. V lost 6 bases, J lost 8 bases, and 6 bases stayed unmatched. The CDR3 totals 12 residues. CDR1 and CDR2 (germline): MNHNS, SASEGT. Written as DNA, the CDR3 is TGTGCCAGCAGCTTCAACAGGGGCGAAGCTTTCTTT. Residues: CASSFNRGEAFF.

This clonotype was observed a handful of times. The chain uses TRBV4-2 and TRBJ1-1, with no clear D. Trimming left V 6 bases short and J 0 bases short, with 8 bases between. The CDR3 covers 13 residues. The germline gives CDR1 LGHNA, CDR2 YNFKEQ. CDR3 nucleotide sequence: TGTGCCAGCAGACAGATAATGAACACTGAAGCTTTCTTT. This sequence encodes CASRQIMNTEAFF.

This clonotype has only one observation. The chain joins TRBV28 to TRBJ1-1; the D gene is possibly TRBD1 (5 bases). Germline CDR1 MDHEN, CDR2 SYDVKM. V lost 7 bases, J lost 7 bases, and 16 bases lay in between. The CDR3 length is 13 residues. CDR3 sequence reads: CASTSRGVREAFF. CDR3 DNA sequence: TGTGCCAGCACCTCCCGGGGCGTCCGTGAAGCTTTCTTT.